Only one count was recorded for the clone carrying this T cell receptor beta chain. These data originate in a study of shared clonotypes between healthy human individuals. The CDR3 has 15 residues. Trimming removed 2 bases from V and 0 bases from J, with 10 bases in between. Germline CDR1 reads MNHEY; CDR2 reads SVGAGI. Only in-frame clones appear in the TCRdb table, and some are missing; sequencing was by immunoSEQ multiplex PCR. The sample consists of approximately 2.4 million clones, approximately 94% of them appearing once. Sequencing was performed on naive CD4+ T cells sorted from blood. Documented subset: CD45RA+ positively selected. The rearrangement links TRBV6-5 to TRBJ1-1; a possible D gene is TRBD1 (5 bases). The clonotype comes from a man between 18 and 29 years old in good health. The DNA of the CDR3 is TGTGCCAGCAGTTACACGGGACGGGTGAACACTGAAGCTTTCTTT. Residues: CASSYTGRVNTEAFF.